A selection of T cell receptor beta chains follows, all from one sample in a study of shared clonotypes between healthy human individuals. Method: immunoSEQ multiplex PCR; TCRdb's copy keeps in-frame clones and lacks some. The sample yields about 980,000 clones, over 75% seen once. Sequenced input: memory CD4+ T cells sorted from blood. The source of these receptors is a man aged 18 to 30 in good health. CDR3s include the opening cysteine and the closing phenylalanine or tryptophan. Each record gives: J gene, D gene, clone size, V gene, CDR3 DNA, CDR3 protein. The D gene is left open where the match is weak. The size of a clone is reported for some rows only, either as once, few or many, or as a class for expanded clones.

J: TRBJ2-5
D: TRBD1
size: -
V: TRBV5-6
DNA: TGTGCCAGCAGCCCTCCGGGACAGGGATATGAGACCCAGTACTTC
CDR3: CASSPPGQGYETQYF

J: TRBJ1-2
D: -
size: once
V: TRBV29-1
DNA: TGCAGCGTTGAACGAGAAGTTAACTATGGCTACACCTTC
CDR3: CSVEREVNYGYTF

J: TRBJ1-5
D: TRBD1
size: many
V: TRBV28
DNA: TGTGCCAGCACCCTGACAGGGCCCTATCAGCCCCAGCATTTT
CDR3: CASTLTGPYQPQHF

J: TRBJ2-3
D: -
size: -
V: TRBV5-1
DNA: TGCGCCAGCAGCATTTCGGTGCTAGTAACTAGCACAGATACGCAGTATTTT
CDR3: CASSISVLVTSTDTQYF

J: TRBJ2-3
D: -
size: -
V: TRBV7-2
DNA: TGTGCCAGCAGCTCAAGAGGGGCCCTTGGGTATTTT
CDR3: CASSSRGALGYF

J: TRBJ2-2
D: TRBD2
size: -
V: TRBV5-4
DNA: TGTGCCAGCAGCTTTCCCCCCGGAAGGTTAGCGGGGAACACCGGGGAGCTGTTTTTT
CDR3: CASSFPPGRLAGNTGELFF

J: TRBJ2-2
D: -
size: few
V: TRBV7-3
DNA: TGTGCCAGCAGCTCACCGCTACAGGACACCGGGGAGCTGTTTTTT
CDR3: CASSSPLQDTGELFF

J: TRBJ1-3
D: -
size: few
V: TRBV28
DNA: TGTGCCAGCAGTTCCAGGGGAAAGGGGGGAAACACCATATATTTT
CDR3: CASSSRGKGGNTIYF

J: TRBJ2-2
D: TRBD2
size: -
V: TRBV7-2
DNA: TGTGCCAGCAGCTCGGGACTAGCAAAAACCGGGGAGCTGTTTTTT
CDR3: CASSSGLAKTGELFF

J: TRBJ1-1
D: TRBD1
size: -
V: TRBV5-6
DNA: TGTGCCAGCAGCCCTGGGACAGGGATAGCGAACACTGAAGCTTTCTTT
CDR3: CASSPGTGIANTEAFF

J: TRBJ2-3
D: -
size: -
V: TRBV30
DNA: TGTGCCTGGAGTGTACTCGGGGCAGATACGCAGTATTTT
CDR3: CAWSVLGADTQYF

J: TRBJ2-2
D: -
size: -
V: TRBV30
DNA: TGTGCCTGGGGCGACGGGGAGCTGTTTTTT
CDR3: CAWGDGELFF

J: TRBJ1-1
D: -
size: few
V: TRBV7-9
DNA: TGTGCCAGCAGCTTAGAACAGGAGACTGAAGCTTTCTTT
CDR3: CASSLEQETEAFF

J: TRBJ2-3
D: -
size: -
V: TRBV18
DNA: TGTGCCAGCTCACCACAGACAGGAATCAGCACAGATACGCAGTATTTT
CDR3: CASSPQTGISTDTQYF